This passage covers 21 T cell receptor beta chains from one sample sequenced in a study of cytomegalovirus exposure and HLA in healthy donors. PCR amplification relied on 60 Vbeta primers (plus 13 Jbeta primers). TCRdb keeps only in-frame clones here, not all; method: immunoSEQ multiplex PCR. Here the sample spans roughly 150,000 clones, approximately 80% being singletons. Sequencing input: PBMCs. Receptors originate from a young man in good health and CMV-seronegative.

This clone is medium-sized by share. The chain uses TRBV28 and TRBJ2-2; 7 bases map to TRBD2. Germline CDR1 and CDR2: MDHEN and SYDVKM. The CDR3 totals 16 residues. J lost 5 bases, V lost 3 bases, and 9 bases had no gene match. CDR3 sequence reads: CASSLSTSVATGELFF. CDR3 in DNA: TGTGCCAGCAGTTTGTCCACTAGCGTGGCTACCGGGGAGCTGTTTTTT.

This chain links TRBV18 with TRBJ2-7; D is uncertain. Germline CDR1 reads KGHSH; CDR2 reads LQKENI. V was cut by 3 bases and J by 0 bases, with 6 bases left in between. This CDR3 comprises 13 residues. This chain's CDR3 is CASSPADSYEQYF. CDR3 bases: TGTGCCAGCTCACCGGCGGACTCCTACGAGCAGTACTTC.

The rearrangement links TRBV11-1 to TRBJ1-4; D may be TRBD1 (6 bases). This CDR3 comprises 13 residues. With 6 bases removed from V and 7 bases from J, the gap between germline ends came to 12 bases. Germline CDR1 and CDR2: SGHAT and FQDESV (reference sequence). The CDR3: CASRPGTREKLFF. CDR3 in DNA: TGTGCCAGCAGACCCGGGACACGTGAAAAACTGTTTTTT.

The chain carries TRBV29-1 and TRBJ1-1, with TRBD1 identical over 9 bases. The junction had 18 bases not matched to a gene; V was cut back by 6 bases and J by 4 bases. The CDR3 runs to 17 residues. Germline CDR1 reads SQVTM; CDR2 reads ANQGSEA. In DNA, the CDR3 is TGCAGCGTCTGGAGGACAGGGGACCCAATTAAGGGCACTGAAGCTTTCTTT. As protein: CSVWRTGDPIKGTEAFF.

This rearrangement joins TRBV6-4 to TRBJ1-2; 12 bases are shared with TRBD1. Trimming at V came to 6 bases and at J to 8 bases, leaving 13 bases not matched to a gene. This CDR3 has 16 residues. CDR1 is MRHNA and CDR2 is SNTAGT in the germline V gene. The CDR3 nucleotides are TGTGCCAGCAGCCAGGGTCCGGGACAGGGGGCCGTAGGCTACACCTTC. This sequence encodes CASSQGPGQGAVGYTF.

The J gene is TRBJ2-5, the V gene TRBV7-9; D is possibly TRBD1 (5 bases). Trimming left V 5 bases short and J 6 bases short, with 13 bases between. Germline CDR1 is SEHNR and CDR2 is FQNEAQ (reference sequence). The length of the CDR3 is 13 residues. CDR3 in DNA: TGTGCCAGCAGCGACCCCCAGGGAAAGACCCAGTACTTC. This translates into CASSDPQGKTQYF.

This clone was counted a few times. This sequence joins TRBV19 and TRBJ2-7; D perhaps matches TRBD1 (5 bases). With 8 bases removed from V and 5 bases from J, the gap between germline ends came to 13 bases. The CDR3 is 12 residues long. Germline assignment: CDR1 LNHDA and CDR2 SQIVND (reference sequence). CDR3 in DNA: TGTGCCAGTTCCAGGACAAGTGACGAGCAGTACTTC. The encoded protein is CASSRTSDEQYF. Combining the CDR3 with reference TRBV19 and TRBJ2-7 gives the whole variable domain DGGITQSPKYLFRKEGQNVTLSCEQNLNHDAMYWYRQDPGQGLRLIYYSQIVNDFQKGDIAEGYSVSREKKESFPLTVTSAQKNPTAFYLCASSRTSDEQYFGPGTRLTVT.

The chain combines TRBV27 with TRBJ2-1, with 14 bases identical to TRBD2. The CDR3 contains 15 residues. Germline CDR1 and CDR2: MNHEY and SMNVEV (reference sequence). V shed 5 bases, J shed 7 bases, and the junction held 4 bases outside the gene matches. CDR3 sequence: CASSPGTSGGNEQFF. The CDR3 nucleotides read TGTGCCAGCAGTCCCGGGACTAGCGGGGGAAATGAGCAGTTCTTC.

V and J are TRBV27 and TRBJ2-1; TRBD1 aligns across 8 bases. CDR3 size: 15 residues. The V segment lost 6 bases and the J segment 9 bases; nucleotides outside the gene matches: 13. Germline V CDR1 and CDR2: MNHEY, SMNVEV (reference sequence). DNA of the CDR3: TGTGCCAGCAGACTTTACGAGGGACAGGTGGCTGAGCAGTTCTTC. Encoded protein: CASRLYEGQVAEQFF.

Details on this clone: Mismatch with germline at one junction end may stem from a read error. The gene calls are TRBV7-7 and TRBJ2-5, with D tentatively TRBD2 (5 bases). The CDR3 is 15 amino acids. The V gene's germline CDR1 is SSHAT and CDR2 FNYEAQ (reference sequence). CDR3 coding DNA: TGTGCTAGCAGCTCAAACCCCGGAGGCCAAGAGACCCAGTACTTC. This encodes CASSSNPGGQETQYF.

V usage is TRBV30 and J usage is TRBJ1-3; TRBD1 matches at 9 bases. Germline V gene lookup returns CDR1 GTSNPN and CDR2 SVGIG (reference sequence). V was clipped by 2 bases and J by 4 bases; unmatched bases: 6. This CDR3 has 15 amino acids. CDR3: CAWSPGTGTGNTIYF. In nucleotides, the CDR3 is TGTGCCTGGAGTCCCGGGACAGGGACCGGAAACACCATATATTTT.

This clone was picked up one time. This chain uses TRBV6-1 with TRBJ2-1; the match to TRBD2 covers 8 bases. The length of the CDR3 is 14 residues. Germline V lookup: CDR1 MNHNS, CDR2 SASEGT. With V trimmed by 5 bases and J by 7 bases, 7 bases remained unmatched. CDR3 sequence reads: CASSQREFGNEQFF. For the CDR3, the DNA is TGTGCCAGCAGTCAGCGGGAGTTCGGGAATGAGCAGTTCTTC.

The rearrangement joins TRBV6-6 to TRBJ2-4, with D perhaps matching TRBD1 (6 bases). The germline CDR1 and CDR2 sequences are MNHNY and SVGAGI (reference sequence). This CDR3 region has 14 residues. V was cut by 5 bases and J by 1 base, with 9 bases left in between. The CDR3 region is CASSNRAAKNIQYF. The CDR3 DNA follows: TGTGCCAGCAGTAACAGGGCCGCCAAAAACATTCAGTACTTC.

The chain carries TRBV5-6 and TRBJ2-1; perhaps TRBD1 as D (5 bases). V was cut by 4 bases and J by 1 base, with 12 bases left in between. The CDR3 spans 15 residues. Germline loops: CDR1 SGHDT, CDR2 YYEEEE. The CDR3 loop is CASSLLGVSYNEQFF. DNA for the CDR3: TGTGCCAGCAGCCTATTAGGGGTATCCTACAATGAGCAGTTCTTC.

The CDR3 is CASSSGTGNDWGTDTQYF. Written as DNA, the CDR3 is TGTGCCAGCAGCTCCGGGACAGGGAACGATTGGGGCACAGATACGCAGTATTTT. The rearrangement uses TRBV5-8 and TRBJ2-3; 9 positions agree with TRBD1. The trim removed 3 bases at V and 1 base at J, leaving 12 bases unmatched. Germline V gene lookup returns CDR1 SGHTS and CDR2 YDEGEE. This CDR3 has 18 amino acids.

The chain carries TRBV6-5 and TRBJ1-5; no clear D gene. Trimming shortened V by 7 bases and J by 4 bases, and 17 bases separated the two germline ends. The V gene's germline CDR1 is MNHEY and CDR2 SVGAGI. This CDR3 comprises 15 residues. CDR3 sequence (DNA): TGTGCCAGCACCCCCTACACCGGGAGTAATCAGCCCCAGCATTTT. Translated, it gives CASTPYTGSNQPQHF.

This chain uses TRBV27 with TRBJ2-3; no clear D gene. This CDR3 comprises 15 residues. CDR1 and CDR2 from the germline V gene are MNHEY and SMNVEV (reference sequence). Trimming took off 1 base at V and 4 bases at J, with 12 bases between the two ends. The CDR3 DNA reads as TGTGCCAGCAGTTTATACGGCAGGTCCCCAGATACGCAGTATTTT. Translated, it gives CASSLYGRSPDTQYF.

This clone showed up just a few times. This chain uses TRBV28 with TRBJ1-1; no definite D call. The V end was cut by 3 bases, the J end by 1 base, with 3 bases between. Germline V lookup: CDR1 MDHEN, CDR2 SYDVKM. CDR3 length equals 12 residues. Here the CDR3 reads CASSFQNTEAFF. CDR3 nucleotides: TGTGCCAGCAGTTTCCAGAACACTGAAGCTTTCTTT.

V and J are TRBV2 and TRBJ2-3; 7 nucleotides agree with TRBD2. Germline loops: CDR1 SNHLY, CDR2 FYNNEI. V trimming: 3 bases; J trimming: 4 bases; junction bases outside the gene matches: 7. The CDR3 runs to 15 residues. CDR3 amino acids: CASSDLGLEADTQYF. CDR3 nucleotide sequence: TGTGCCAGCAGTGACCTCGGACTAGAAGCAGATACGCAGTATTTT.

This clone was counted a single time. V is TRBV2 and J is TRBJ2-1; D is uncertain. CDR1 SNHLY and CDR2 FYNNEI come from the germline V gene. This CDR3 has 12 amino acids. Trimming left V 6 bases short and J 9 bases short, with 12 bases between. In DNA form, the CDR3 reads TGTGCCAGCAGCGATAACCGCGGTGAGCAGTTCTTC. This codes for CASSDNRGEQFF.

This chain joins TRBV5-1 and TRBJ2-7; the match to TRBD2 covers 9 bases. CDR1 SGHRS and CDR2 YFSETQ come from the germline V gene. CDR3 length: 16 amino acids. V lost 2 bases, J lost 3 bases, and 9 bases stayed unmatched. The CDR3 nucleotides are TGCGCCAGCAGCTTATCCCTGAGCGGGAGGATCTACGAGCAGTACTTC. The encoded protein is CASSLSLSGRIYEQYF.